Detailed here is one T cell receptor beta chain. Its antigen is as yet unknown. The germline V gene encodes CDR1 ENHRY and CDR2 SYGVKD. The CDR3 extends over 15 amino acids. Germline trimming cut 0 bases from V and 7 bases from J; bases unmatched to any gene: 4. Amplified TCR beta CDR3 regions came from RNA transcripts. With the HTBI primer set, the TCR CDR3 went through a first round of RT-PCR. TCRdb redid the calling of the multiplex PCR reads with MiXCR, one entry per CDR3 protein. The sample has about 550,000 distinct CDR3 sequences, around 20% seen once. This sample was taken from a study of T cells in Graves' hyperthyroidism and ophthalmopathy. Study-wide points: Separating ophthalmopathy from stable hyperthyroidism was achieved by a 13 V-J model.

Patients aged 18 to 65 had newly diagnosed hyperthyroidism of under 2 months' duration. Diagnostic decisions used clinical symptoms, serum thyroxine and TRAb, thyroid ultrasound and orbital computed tomography. Fresh peripheral blood, 7.5 to 10 ml of it, supplied the PBMCs. The rearrangement uses TRBV10-3 and TRBJ1-5, with 9 positions matching TRBD1. The sequenced sample consisted of blood. The sequence derives from a man in his late teens or twenties with Graves' hyperthyroidism. The CDR3 region has the DNA TGTGCCATCAGTGAGTCTCCGGGACAGGGCCAGCCCCAGCATTTT. This translates into CAISESPGQGQPQHF.